Below, one TCR beta chain is given with its context. This specimen belongs to a study of shared clonotypes between healthy human individuals. Data came from immunoSEQ multiplex PCR; TCRdb stores just in-frame clones and leaves some out. The sample has some 1,400,000 clones; roughly 96% are singletons. Deletions cut 7 bases from V and 2 bases from J, with 15 bases between. Germline V lookup: CDR1 MDHEN, CDR2 SYDVKM. The CDR3 is 15 amino acids. The chain has TRBV28 and TRBJ2-1; a possible D gene is TRBD2 (7 bases). Sequencing used naive CD4+ T cells sorted from blood. Described subset: CD45RA+ positively selected. The clonotype comes from a man younger than 45 in good health. CDR3 sequence (DNA): TGTGCCAGCATTCCTTCGGGGGGCGCCTACAATGAGCAGTTCTTC. Translated, it gives CASIPSGGAYNEQFF.